Each of the 4 T cell receptor beta chains below was sequenced from the same sample in a study of blood T cells in healthy people across ages. Using a J-beta primer mix together with a sample-barcoded 5' primer, a second PCR was run for roughly 7 to 12 cycles. TCRdb processed the 5' RACE reads anew with MiXCR; each CDR3 protein has one entry. The sample shows 700,000 or so distinct CDR3 sequences, approximately 40% of them seen only once. Specimen: blood. These receptors came from an older man in good health.

The rearrangement joins TRBV4-2 to TRBJ1-5, with TRBD1 as a possible D gene (5 bases). Trimming pared 0 bases from V and 5 bases from J, leaving 17 bases between. Germline lookup yields CDR1 LGHNA and CDR2 YNFKEQ. The CDR3 is 17 residues long. CDR3 residues: CASSQDPYSGRDQPQHF. Written as DNA, the CDR3 is TGTGCCAGCAGCCAAGATCCCTATTCGGGGCGAGATCAGCCCCAGCATTTT.

Details on this clonotype: Relative to the germline gene, one junction end is altered; a read error may explain this. The chain combines TRBV6-5 with TRBJ2-4; 10 nucleotides match TRBD1. The end of the DNA fits TRBJ2-7 better, so the J call may be wrong. The CDR3 spans 16 residues. The V gene's germline CDR1 is MNHEY and CDR2 SVGAGI. DNA for the CDR3: TGTGCCAGCAGTAACTCCGGGACAGGGGCCCTCTACGAGCAGTACTTC. It yields the protein CASSNSGTGALYEQYF.

The chain recombines TRBV15 with TRBJ2-3; D is undetermined. The CDR3 consists of 14 residues. CDR1 and CDR2 from the germline V gene are LNHNV and YYDKDF (reference sequence). The ends were cut back, 2 bases at V and 4 bases at J, with 10 bases in the middle. The CDR3 protein is CATSRPGRADTQYF. Here the CDR3 DNA reads TGTGCCACCAGCAGACCCGGACGGGCAGATACGCAGTATTTT.

This clonotype has just a few counts. This rearrangement joins TRBV6-5 to TRBJ2-3, with D possibly being TRBD1 (5 bases). CDR3 length equals 15 residues. Germline CDR1 and CDR2: MNHEY and SVGAGI. Trimming cost V 2 bases and J 3 bases, with 12 bases left between them. Written as DNA, the CDR3 is TGTGCCAGCAGTTACGGGGCAGTACTTACAGATACGCAGTATTTT. The encoded protein is CASSYGAVLTDTQYF.